What follows are 2 T cell receptor beta chains derived from one specimen sequenced in a study of cytomegalovirus exposure and HLA in healthy donors. Measured with immunoSEQ multiplex PCR; TCRdb has only the in-frame clones, and not every one. The sample includes roughly 130,000 clones, about four fifths of them seen just once. Sequenced: PBMCs. The source of these receptors is a woman younger than 45 in good health and CMV-seronegative.

This clone occurred a few times. CDR3 coding DNA: TGCGCCAGCAGCTTGGTTCTAGCGGGTAGGAATGAGCAGTTCTTC. Protein sequence: CASSLVLAGRNEQFF. This rearrangement joins TRBV5-1 to TRBJ2-1; TRBD2 aligns across 8 bases. V lost 0 bases and J lost 7; bases outside the gene matches: 6. Germline CDR1 SGHRS, CDR2 YFSETQ. The CDR3 runs 15 residues.

This chain links TRBV7-9 with TRBJ2-3; 8 nucleotides line up with TRBD2. V was pared by 2 bases and J by 6 bases, with 10 bases of the junction left unmatched. The CDR3 sequence is 16 residues long. CDR1 and CDR2 (germline): SEHNR, FQNEAQ (reference sequence). The CDR3 DNA reads TGTGCCAGCAGCTTATTTGGTAGCGGGGTTTTCGATACGCAGTATTTT. The encoded protein is CASSLFGSGVFDTQYF.